This TCR beta chain appears in the sequencing data of a study of cytomegalovirus exposure and HLA in healthy donors. This clone has just a few counts. Its target is not known. Vbeta (60) and Jbeta (13) primers were used in the PCR. Produced via immunoSEQ multiplex PCR; TCRdb's table is partial and in-frame only. Of some 200,000 clones in the sample, 80% to 85% were seen once. Study-wide results and limits: TCR sequences were mostly rare, though some public TCRs occurred in many donors.

There are 15 residues in the CDR3. CDR1 is MDHEN, CDR2 SYDVKM, per germline. Trimming stripped 3 bases from V and 4 bases from J, with 15 bases between. The V call is TRBV28, the J call TRBJ1-2, with D possibly matching TRBD1 (6 bases). The sample comprised PBMCs. This receptor was taken from a man in his fifties or sixties in good health and CMV-seronegative. The CDR3 here is CASSFPSGASYGYTF. The CDR3 DNA sequence: TGTGCCAGCAGTTTCCCCTCAGGGGCTAGCTATGGCTACACCTTC.